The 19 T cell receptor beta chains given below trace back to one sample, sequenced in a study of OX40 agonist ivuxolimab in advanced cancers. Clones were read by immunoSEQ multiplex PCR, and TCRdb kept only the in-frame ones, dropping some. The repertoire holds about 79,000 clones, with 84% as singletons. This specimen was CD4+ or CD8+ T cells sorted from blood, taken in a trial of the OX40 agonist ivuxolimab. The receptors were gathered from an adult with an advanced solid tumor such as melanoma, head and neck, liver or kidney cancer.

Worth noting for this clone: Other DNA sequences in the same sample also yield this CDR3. The CDR3 loop reads CASSLFDRVDGYTF. The CDR3 nucleotides are TGCGCCAGCAGCCTATTCGACAGGGTCGACGGCTACACCTTC. The chain links TRBV5-1 to TRBJ1-2, with 7 bases matching TRBD1. CDR1 and CDR2 from the germline V gene are SGHRS and YFSETQ. The CDR3 loop spans 14 amino acids. The trim removed 4 bases at V and 8 bases at J, leaving 11 bases unmatched.

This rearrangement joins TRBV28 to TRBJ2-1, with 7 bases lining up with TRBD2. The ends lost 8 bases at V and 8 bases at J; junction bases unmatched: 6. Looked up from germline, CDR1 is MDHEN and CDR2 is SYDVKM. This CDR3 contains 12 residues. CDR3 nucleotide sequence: TGTGCCAGCGGCCGGACTAGGCATGAGCAGTTCTTC. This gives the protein CASGRTRHEQFF. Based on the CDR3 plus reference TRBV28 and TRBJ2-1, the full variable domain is DVKVTQSSRYLVKRTGEKVFLECVQDMDHENMFWYRQDPGLGLRLIYFSYDVKMKEKGDIPEGYSVSREKKERFSLILESASTNQTSMYLCASGRTRHEQFFGPGTRLTVL.

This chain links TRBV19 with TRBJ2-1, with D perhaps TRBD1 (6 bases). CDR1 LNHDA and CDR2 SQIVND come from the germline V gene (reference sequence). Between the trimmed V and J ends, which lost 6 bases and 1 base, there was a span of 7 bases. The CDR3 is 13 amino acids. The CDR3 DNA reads TGTGCCAGTAGAAGGGGGTCCTACAATGAGCAGTTCTTC. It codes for CASRRGSYNEQFF.

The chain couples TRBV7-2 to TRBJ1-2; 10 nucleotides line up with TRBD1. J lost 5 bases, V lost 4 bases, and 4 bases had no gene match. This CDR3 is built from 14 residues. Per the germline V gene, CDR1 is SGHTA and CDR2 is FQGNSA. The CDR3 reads CASSSDRGRYGYTF. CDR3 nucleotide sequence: TGTGCCAGCAGCTCCGACAGGGGGCGATATGGCTACACCTTC.

Here the CDR3 DNA reads TGTGCCAGCAGCATAAGCGGGAGGGTTAACAATGAGCAGTTCTTC. Translated: CASSISGRVNNEQFF. This chain joins TRBV7-3 and TRBJ2-1, with TRBD2 matching 10 bases. With V trimmed by 5 bases and J by 5 bases, 6 bases remained unmatched. CDR1 is SGHTA and CDR2 is FQGTGA in the germline V gene. The CDR3 has 15 residues.

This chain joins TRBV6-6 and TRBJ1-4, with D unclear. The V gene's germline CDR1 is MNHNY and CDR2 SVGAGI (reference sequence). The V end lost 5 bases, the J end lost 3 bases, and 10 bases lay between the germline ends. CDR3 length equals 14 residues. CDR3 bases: TGTGCCAGCAGTCGGACGGCCTCTAATGAAAAACTGTTTTTT. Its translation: CASSRTASNEKLFF.

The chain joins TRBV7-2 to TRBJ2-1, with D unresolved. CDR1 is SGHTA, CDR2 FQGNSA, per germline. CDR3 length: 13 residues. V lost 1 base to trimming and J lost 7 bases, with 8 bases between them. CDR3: CASSLGASNEQFF. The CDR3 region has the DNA TGTGCCAGCAGCTTAGGTGCGAGTAATGAGCAGTTCTTC.

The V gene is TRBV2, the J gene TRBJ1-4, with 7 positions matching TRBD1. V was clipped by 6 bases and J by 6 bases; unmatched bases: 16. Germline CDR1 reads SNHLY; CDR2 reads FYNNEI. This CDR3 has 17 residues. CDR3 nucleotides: TGTGCCAGCAGAAAGGGGGCGGGATCTTTTTTGGATGAAAAACTGTTTTTT. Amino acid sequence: CASRKGAGSFLDEKLFF.

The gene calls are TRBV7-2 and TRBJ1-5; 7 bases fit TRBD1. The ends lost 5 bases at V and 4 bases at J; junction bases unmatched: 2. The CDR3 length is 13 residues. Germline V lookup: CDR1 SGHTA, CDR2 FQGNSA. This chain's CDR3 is CASSVQGNQPQHF. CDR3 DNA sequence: TGTGCCAGCAGCGTACAGGGGAATCAGCCCCAGCATTTT. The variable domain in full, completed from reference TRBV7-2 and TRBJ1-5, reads GAGVSQSPSNKVTEKGKDVELRCDPISGHTALYWYRQSLGQGLEFLIYFQGNSAPDKSGLPSDRFSAERTGGSVSTLTIQRTQQEDSAVYLCASSVQGNQPQHFGDGTRLSIL.

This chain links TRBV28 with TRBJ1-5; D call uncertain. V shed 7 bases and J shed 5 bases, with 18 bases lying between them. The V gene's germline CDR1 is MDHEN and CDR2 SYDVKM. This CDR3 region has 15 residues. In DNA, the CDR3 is TGTGCCAGCACCTTCGCAGGATCCTCGGATCAGCCCCAGCATTTT. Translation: CASTFAGSSDQPQHF.

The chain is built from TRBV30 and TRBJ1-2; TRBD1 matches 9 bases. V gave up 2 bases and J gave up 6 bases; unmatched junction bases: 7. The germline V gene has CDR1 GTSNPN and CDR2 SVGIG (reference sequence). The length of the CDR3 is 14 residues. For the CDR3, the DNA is TGTGCCTGGAGTCCCGACAGGGGGTATCATGGCTACACCTTC. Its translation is CAWSPDRGYHGYTF. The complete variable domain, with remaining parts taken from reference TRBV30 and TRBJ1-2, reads SQTIHQWPATLVQPVGSPLSLECTVEGTSNPNLYWYRQAAGRGLQLLFYSVGIGQISSEVPQNLSASRPQDRQFILSSKKLLLSDSGFYLCAWSPDRGYHGYTFGSGTRLTVV.

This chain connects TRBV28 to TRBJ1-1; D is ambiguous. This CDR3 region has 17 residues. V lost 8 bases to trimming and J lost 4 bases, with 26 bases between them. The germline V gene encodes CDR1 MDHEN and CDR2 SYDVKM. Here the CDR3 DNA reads TGTGCCAGCCATTCAGGCCGCAGTTTCTCGGGGTCCACTGAAGCTTTCTTT. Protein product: CASHSGRSFSGSTEAFF.

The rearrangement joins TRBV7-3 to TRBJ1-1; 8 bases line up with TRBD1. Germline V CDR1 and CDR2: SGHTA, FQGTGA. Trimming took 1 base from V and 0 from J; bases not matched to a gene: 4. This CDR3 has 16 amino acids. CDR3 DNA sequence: TGTGCCAGCAGCTTAAATCAGGGGGCGATGAACACTGAAGCTTTCTTT. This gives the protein CASSLNQGAMNTEAFF.

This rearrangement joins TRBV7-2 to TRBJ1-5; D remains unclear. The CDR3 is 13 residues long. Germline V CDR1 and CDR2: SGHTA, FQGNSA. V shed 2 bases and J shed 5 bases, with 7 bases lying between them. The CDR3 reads CASSLSLHQPQHF. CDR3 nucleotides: TGTGCCAGCAGCTTAAGCCTCCATCAGCCCCAGCATTTT.

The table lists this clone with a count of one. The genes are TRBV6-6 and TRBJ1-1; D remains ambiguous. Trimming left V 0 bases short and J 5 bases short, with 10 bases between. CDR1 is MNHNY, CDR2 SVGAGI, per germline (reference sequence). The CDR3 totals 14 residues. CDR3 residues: CASSYSTGETEAFF. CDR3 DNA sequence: TGTGCCAGCAGTTACTCGACCGGGGAGACTGAAGCTTTCTTT.

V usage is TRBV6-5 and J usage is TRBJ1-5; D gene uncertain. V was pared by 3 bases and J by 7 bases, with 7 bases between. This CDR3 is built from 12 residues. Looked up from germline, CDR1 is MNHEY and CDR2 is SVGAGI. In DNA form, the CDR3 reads TGTGCCAGCAGTTATTTCGGCCAGCCCCAGCATTTT. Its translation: CASSYFGQPQHF.

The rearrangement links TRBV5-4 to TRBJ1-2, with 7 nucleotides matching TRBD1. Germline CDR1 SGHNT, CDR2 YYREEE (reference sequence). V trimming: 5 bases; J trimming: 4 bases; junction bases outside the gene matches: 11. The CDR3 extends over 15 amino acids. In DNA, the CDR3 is TGTGCCAGCAGACATGACAGGGTCACCTCCTATGGCTACACCTTC. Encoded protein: CASRHDRVTSYGYTF.

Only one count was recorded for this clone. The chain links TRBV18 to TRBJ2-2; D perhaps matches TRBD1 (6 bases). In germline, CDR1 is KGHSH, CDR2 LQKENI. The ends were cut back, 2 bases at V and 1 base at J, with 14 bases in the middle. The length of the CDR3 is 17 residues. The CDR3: CASSPNSPGQNTGELFF. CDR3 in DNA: TGTGCCAGCTCACCAAACTCCCCGGGACAGAACACCGGGGAGCTGTTTTTT.

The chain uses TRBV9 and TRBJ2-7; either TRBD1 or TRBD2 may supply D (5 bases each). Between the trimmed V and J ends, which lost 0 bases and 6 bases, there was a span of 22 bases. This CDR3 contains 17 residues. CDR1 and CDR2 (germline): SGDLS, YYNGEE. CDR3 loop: CASSVGSGVVGPFEQYF. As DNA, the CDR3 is TGTGCCAGCAGCGTAGGCTCCGGGGTAGTGGGGCCTTTCGAGCAGTACTTC. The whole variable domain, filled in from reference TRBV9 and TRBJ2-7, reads DSGVTQTPKHLITATGQRVTLRCSPRSGDLSVYWYQQSLDQGLQFLIQYYNGEERAKGNILERFSAQQFPDLHSELNLSSLELGDSALYFCASSVGSGVVGPFEQYFGPGTRLTVT.